This TCR beta chain was captured in a study of blood T cell repertoires in COVID-19. As for the study in general: PBMCs, B-cell-depleted T cells, or T cells were the source of the cDNA or gDNA that made up the material.

As originally analysed: Estimated nucleated cell counts came from reference gene primer amplification. TCRdb keeps only in-frame clones here, not all; method: immunoSEQ multiplex PCR. The D gene and trimming were derived from the DNA, and the V and J assignments and clone size from that table. This sample has around 250,000 clones, with approximately 86% found just once. CDR3 length equals 14 residues. The germline gives CDR1 MNHEY, CDR2 SVGAGI. Trimming shortened V by 4 bases and J by 1 base, and 10 bases separated the two germline ends. The receptor's source is a woman aged 70-85 years with active or convalescent COVID-19. The gene calls are TRBV6-5 and TRBJ1-2; D is possibly TRBD1 (5 bases). What was sequenced was peripheral blood. In nucleotides, the CDR3 is TGTGCCAGCAGTTTCTGGGGCGGTAACTATGGCTACACCTTC. It specifies CASSFWGGNYGYTF.